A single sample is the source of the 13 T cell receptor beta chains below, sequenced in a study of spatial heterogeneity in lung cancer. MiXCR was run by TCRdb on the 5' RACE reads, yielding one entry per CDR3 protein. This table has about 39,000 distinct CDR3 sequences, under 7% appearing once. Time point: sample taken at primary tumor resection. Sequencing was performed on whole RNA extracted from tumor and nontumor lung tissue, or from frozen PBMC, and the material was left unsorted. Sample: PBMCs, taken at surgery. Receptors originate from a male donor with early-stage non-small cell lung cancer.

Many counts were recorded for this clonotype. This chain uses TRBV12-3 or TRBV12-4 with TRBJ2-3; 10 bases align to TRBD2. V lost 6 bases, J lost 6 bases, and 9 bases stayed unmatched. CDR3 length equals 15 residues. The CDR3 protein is CASSHGTSGADTQYF. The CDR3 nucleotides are TGTGCCAGCAGCCACGGCACTAGCGGGGCGGATACGCAGTATTTT.

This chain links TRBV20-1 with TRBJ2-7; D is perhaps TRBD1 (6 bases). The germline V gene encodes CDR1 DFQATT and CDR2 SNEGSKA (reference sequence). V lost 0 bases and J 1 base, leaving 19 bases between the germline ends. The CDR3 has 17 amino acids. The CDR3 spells CSARDTQKTGFSYEQYF. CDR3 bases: TGCAGTGCTAGAGATACCCAAAAGACAGGCTTTTCCTACGAGCAGTACTTC.

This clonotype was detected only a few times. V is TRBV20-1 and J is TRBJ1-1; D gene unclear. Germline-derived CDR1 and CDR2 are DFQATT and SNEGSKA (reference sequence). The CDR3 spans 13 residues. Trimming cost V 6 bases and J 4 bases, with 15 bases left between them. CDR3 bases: TGCAGTGCGAGAACTCCCCCGGGCACTGAAGCTTTCTTT. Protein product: CSARTPPGTEAFF.

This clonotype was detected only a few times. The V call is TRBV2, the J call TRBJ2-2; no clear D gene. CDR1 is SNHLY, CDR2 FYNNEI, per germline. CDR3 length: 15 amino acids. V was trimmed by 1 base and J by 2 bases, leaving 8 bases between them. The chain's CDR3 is CASSEELANTGELFF. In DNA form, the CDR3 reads TGTGCCAGCAGTGAAGAACTGGCTAACACCGGGGAGCTGTTTTTT. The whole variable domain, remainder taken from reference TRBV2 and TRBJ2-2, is EPEVTQTPSHQVTQMGQEVILRCVPISNHLYFYWYRQILGQKVEFLVSFYNNEISEKSEIFDDQFSVERPDGSNFTLKIRSTKLEDSAMYFCASSEELANTGELFFGEGSRLTVL.

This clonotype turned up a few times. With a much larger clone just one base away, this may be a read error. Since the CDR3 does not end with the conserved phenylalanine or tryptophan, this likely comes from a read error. The DNA of the CDR3 is TGTGCCAGCAGCCAGGGGGCAGGTGTATTAGAGACCCAGTACTTA. It codes for CASSQGAGVLETQYL. The chain carries TRBV6-5 and TRBJ2-5; 8 bases line up with TRBD1. The CDR3 contains 15 residues. With 6 bases clipped from V and 4 bases from J, the junction kept 10 bases outside the gene matches. In germline, CDR1 is MNHEY, CDR2 SVGAGI.

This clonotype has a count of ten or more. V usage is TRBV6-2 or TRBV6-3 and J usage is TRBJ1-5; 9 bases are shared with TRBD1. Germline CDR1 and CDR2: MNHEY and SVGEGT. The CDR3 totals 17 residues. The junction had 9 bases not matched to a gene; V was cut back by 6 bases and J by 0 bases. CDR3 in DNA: TGTGCCAGCAGCCGGGACAGGGCACCCTATAGCAATCAGCCCCAGCATTTT. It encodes CASSRDRAPYSNQPQHF.

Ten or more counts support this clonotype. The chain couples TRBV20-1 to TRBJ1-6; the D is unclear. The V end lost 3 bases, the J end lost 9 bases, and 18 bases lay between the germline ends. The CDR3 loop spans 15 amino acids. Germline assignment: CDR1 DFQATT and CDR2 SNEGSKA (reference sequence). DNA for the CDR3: TGCAGTGCTAGTTCCCCGCTTGGGGATAGTTCACCCCTCCACTTT. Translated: CSASSPLGDSSPLHF.

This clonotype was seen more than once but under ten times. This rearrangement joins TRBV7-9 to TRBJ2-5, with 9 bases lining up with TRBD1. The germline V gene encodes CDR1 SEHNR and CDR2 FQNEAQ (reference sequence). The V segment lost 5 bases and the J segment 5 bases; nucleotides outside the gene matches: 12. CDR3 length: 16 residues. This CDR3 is CASSTLPRDRDETQYF. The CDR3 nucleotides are TGTGCCAGCAGCACATTGCCGCGGGACAGGGATGAGACCCAGTACTTC. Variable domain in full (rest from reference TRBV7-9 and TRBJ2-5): DTGVSQNPRHKITKRGQNVTFRCDPISEHNRLYWYRQTLGQGPEFLTYFQNEAQLEKSRLLSDRFSAERPKGSFSTLEIQRTEQGDSAMYLCASSTLPRDRDETQYFGPGTRLLVL.

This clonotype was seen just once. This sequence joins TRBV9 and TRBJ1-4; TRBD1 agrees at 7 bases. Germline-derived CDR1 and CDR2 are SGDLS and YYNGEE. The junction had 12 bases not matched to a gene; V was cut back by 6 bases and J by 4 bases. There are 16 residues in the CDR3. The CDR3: CASIQGKGANNEKLFF. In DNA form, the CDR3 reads TGTGCCAGCATCCAGGGAAAGGGGGCAAATAATGAAAAACTGTTTTTT.

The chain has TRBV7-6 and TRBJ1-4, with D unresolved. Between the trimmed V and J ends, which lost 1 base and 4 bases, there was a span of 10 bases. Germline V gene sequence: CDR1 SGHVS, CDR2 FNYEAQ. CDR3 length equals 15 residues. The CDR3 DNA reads TGTGCCAGCAGCTTAGGCGAAGGGCGTAATGAAAAACTGTTTTTT. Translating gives CASSLGEGRNEKLFF.

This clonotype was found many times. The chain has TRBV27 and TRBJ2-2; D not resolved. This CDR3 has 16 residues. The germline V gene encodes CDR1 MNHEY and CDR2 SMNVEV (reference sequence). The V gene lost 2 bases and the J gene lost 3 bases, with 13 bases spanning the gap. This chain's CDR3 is CASSLKGRRHTGELFF. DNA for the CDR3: TGTGCCAGCAGTTTAAAGGGCCGGCGACACACCGGGGAGCTGTTTTTT.

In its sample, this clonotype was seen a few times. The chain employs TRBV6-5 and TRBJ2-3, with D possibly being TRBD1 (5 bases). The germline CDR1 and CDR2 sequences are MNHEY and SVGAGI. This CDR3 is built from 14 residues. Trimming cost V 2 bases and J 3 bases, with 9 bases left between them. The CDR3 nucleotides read TGTGCCAGCAGTTACGGTCAGGGAACAGATACGCAGTATTTT. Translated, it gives CASSYGQGTDTQYF.

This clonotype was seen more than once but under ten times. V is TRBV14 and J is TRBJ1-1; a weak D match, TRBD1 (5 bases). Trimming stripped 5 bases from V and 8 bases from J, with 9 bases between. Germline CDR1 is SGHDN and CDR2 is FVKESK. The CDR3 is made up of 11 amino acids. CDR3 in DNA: TGTGCCAGCAGCTTTTCAGGGGAAGCTTTCTTT. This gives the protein CASSFSGEAFF.